The clone carrying this TCR beta chain was counted many times. Its antigen is not known. The data were taken from a study of blood T cells in healthy people across ages. The CDR3 loop spans 14 amino acids. The germline V gene encodes CDR1 SEHNR and CDR2 FQNEAQ (reference sequence). Trimming took 2 bases from V and 5 from J; bases not matched to a gene: 4. Notes on the study in general: Unknown CMV status may confound age-related changes in expanded clones. A strong correlation was found between TCR beta diversity and the percentage of naive T cells.

The use of a sample-barcoded 5' primer and a J-beta primer mix characterized a second PCR of about 7 to 12 cycles. One entry per CDR3 protein, called by TCRdb with MiXCR from the 5' RACE reads. Seen here are 1.8 million or so distinct CDR3 sequences, 39% observed once, and the top ten hold 23%. The chain carries TRBV7-9 and TRBJ2-5; 8 bases match TRBD2. This TCR was sampled from a human donor in good health. Material for sequencing was blood. The DNA of the CDR3 is TGTGCCAGCAGCTTACGTTCTAGCGGGGAGACCCAGTACTTC. It is translated as CASSLRSSGETQYF.